The T cell receptor beta chain under discussion was sequenced for a study of tumor-infiltrating lymphocytes in primary liver carcinoma. Study at large: The five patients, who were men and women, ranged in age from 30 to 69 years. Tumors, staged T1-T3 N0M0, spanned 4.2 to 10 cm. About 3.5 to 7.5 million productive TCRbeta reads were obtained from the samples, with similar numbers across tissue types.

Study results and caveats: Overlap in tumor-adjacent and tumor-blood pairs fell below that of tumor region pairs.

Researchers generated TCR beta cDNA from 500 to 600 ng of total RNA, relying on a constant-region primer. Slightly modified ARM-PCR, run as three nested multiplex PCR rounds, produced the TCR beta libraries. Using its own MiXCR run on the multiplex PCR reads, TCRdb lists one record per CDR3 protein. The sample has 40,000 or so distinct CDR3 sequences, 75% seen once. This clonotype was recorded many times. Its matching antigen is unknown. Joint extraction of RNA and DNA used 20-30 mg of bulk tissue that was unsorted. The sequencing sample was made of tumor-adjacent normal liver tissue. The sequence derives from a woman aged 25 to 45 with primary liver carcinoma and hepatitis B virus infection.

CDR3 nucleotides: TGTGCCAGTAGTACGGGATCCTACGAGCAGTACTTC. The encoded protein is CASSTGSYEQYF. The chain combines TRBV19 with TRBJ2-7; the D gene is possibly TRBD2 (5 bases). Trimming removed 4 bases at V and 1 base at J, with 5 bases between. CDR3 length: 12 amino acids. Germline CDR1 and CDR2: LNHDA and SQIVND (reference sequence).